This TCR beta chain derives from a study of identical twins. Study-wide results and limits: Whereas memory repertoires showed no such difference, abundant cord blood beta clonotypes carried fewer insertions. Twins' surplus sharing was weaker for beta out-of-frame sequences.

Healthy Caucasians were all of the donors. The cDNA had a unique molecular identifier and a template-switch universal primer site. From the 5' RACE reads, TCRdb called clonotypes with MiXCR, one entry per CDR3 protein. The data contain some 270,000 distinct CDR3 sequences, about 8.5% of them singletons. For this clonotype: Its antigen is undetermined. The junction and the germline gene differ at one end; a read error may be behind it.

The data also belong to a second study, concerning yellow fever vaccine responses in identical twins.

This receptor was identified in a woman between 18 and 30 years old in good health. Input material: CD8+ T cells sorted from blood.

This CDR3 is CTSSFRWTSGTDTQYF. CDR3 nucleotide sequence: TGCACCAGCAGTTTTCGGTGGACTAGCGGGACGGATACGCAGTATTTT. V gene TRBV27 combines with J gene TRBJ2-3, with 12 bases that match TRBD2. CDR3 size: 16 residues. Germline assignment: CDR1 MNHEY and CDR2 SMNVEV (reference sequence).